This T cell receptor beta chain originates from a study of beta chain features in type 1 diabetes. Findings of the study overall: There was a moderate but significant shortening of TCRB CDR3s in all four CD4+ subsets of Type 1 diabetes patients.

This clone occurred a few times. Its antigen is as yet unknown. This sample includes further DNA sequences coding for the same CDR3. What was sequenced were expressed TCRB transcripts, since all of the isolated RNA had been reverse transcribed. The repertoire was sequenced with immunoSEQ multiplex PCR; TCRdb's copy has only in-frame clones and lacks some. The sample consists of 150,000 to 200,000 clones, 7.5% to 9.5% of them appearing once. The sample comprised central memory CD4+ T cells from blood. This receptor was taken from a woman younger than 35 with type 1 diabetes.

The CDR3 region is CSASPGYEQYF. The CDR3 DNA sequence: TGCAGTGCTAGTCCCGGGTACGAGCAGTACTTC. J is TRBJ2-7 and V is TRBV20-1; D is uncertain. V lost 3 bases and J lost 4, with 7 bases in between. The CDR3 sequence is 11 residues long. CDR1 is DFQATT, CDR2 SNEGSKA, per germline (reference sequence).